Below, 4 T cell receptor beta chains from the same sample are listed, as sequenced in a study of T cell responses to AZD1222 COVID-19 vaccine (dated by TCRdb to the early 2020s). Reading the label with the study, this specimen's time point is: baseline before first vaccination. Libraries came from the immunoSEQ multiplex PCR assay. Here the immuneACCESS table is served through TCRdb, limited to in-frame sequences with V and J called. Missing clones are a known gap in these copies; in checked studies unresolved V genes cover under half, and the rest lacks a known reason. The sample table lists tens of thousands of clones, around 86% of them with a count of one. The ten largest make up around 15% of the sample. The sequencing here drew on peripheral blood, taken on day 0 of AZD1222 vaccination. These receptors were obtained from an adult in good health.

The chain is built from TRBV19 and TRBJ1-2; 9 nucleotides agree with TRBD1. The J segment lost 9 bases and the V segment lost 4 bases, leaving 15 bases of the junction unmatched. The CDR3 has 16 residues. Germline V gene sequence: CDR1 LNHDA, CDR2 SQIVND (reference sequence). The CDR3 loop reads CASSNRDREFPWSYTF. The CDR3 nucleotides are TGTGCCAGTAGTAATCGGGACAGGGAGTTCCCCTGGAGCTACACCTTC.

This clone was counted a few times. The chain combines TRBV24-1 with TRBJ1-3, with D hard to call. The V gene's germline CDR1 is KGHDR and CDR2 SFDVKD. The CDR3 sequence is 17 residues long. The V end was cut by 1 base, the J end by 0 bases, with 12 bases between. The CDR3 DNA is TGTGCCACCAGTGATTTATTGATCCAGAACTCTGGAAACACCATATATTTT. Translation: CATSDLLIQNSGNTIYF.

V is TRBV30 and J is TRBJ2-7; weak D call: TRBD2 (5 bases). The CDR3 has 11 amino acids. CDR1 GTSNPN and CDR2 SVGIG come from the germline V gene (reference sequence). V was shortened by 1 base and J by 5 bases, with 6 bases between the two germline ends. The CDR3 loop reads CAWSAGDEQYF. The CDR3 bases are TGTGCCTGGAGTGCCGGGGACGAGCAGTACTTC. The variable domain in full, completed from reference TRBV30 and TRBJ2-7, reads SQTIHQWPATLVQPVGSPLSLECTVEGTSNPNLYWYRQAAGRGLQLLFYSVGIGQISSEVPQNLSASRPQDRQFILSSKKLLLSDSGFYLCAWSAGDEQYFGPGTRLTVT.

V gene TRBV25-1 combines with J gene TRBJ1-4; 8 bases are shared with TRBD1. The CDR3 runs 15 residues. J was trimmed by 8 bases and V by 3 bases; bases with no gene match: 8. CDR1 MGHDK and CDR2 SYGVNS come from the germline V gene. For the CDR3, the DNA is TGTGCCAGCAGTGATACACAGGGGGTACGGGAAAAACTGTTTTTT. Residues: CASSDTQGVREKLFF.